These 6 T cell receptor beta chains share one sample of origin, sequenced in a study of shared clonotypes between healthy human individuals. Clones were read by immunoSEQ multiplex PCR, and TCRdb kept only the in-frame ones, dropping some. The sample records more than 900,000 clones, around 82% being singletons. The sample consisted of memory CD4+ T cells from PBMCs. Subset specified: CD45RA-negative fraction. These receptors all come from a man aged 18-30 years in good health. Some clones in this sample may be carry-over from other donors' samples.

The J gene is TRBJ2-7, the V gene TRBV5-1, with 10 bases identical to TRBD1. The CDR3 sequence is 14 residues long. V dropped 2 bases and J dropped 6; count of bases not matched to a gene: 5. The germline gives CDR1 SGHRS, CDR2 YFSETQ. The CDR3 region is CASSLGDRGPEQYF. In nucleotides, the CDR3 is TGCGCCAGCAGCTTAGGGGACAGGGGCCCCGAGCAGTACTTC. Filled out from reference TRBV5-1 and TRBJ2-7, the complete variable domain reads KAGVTQTPRYLIKTRGQQVTLSCSPISGHRSVSWYQQTPGQGLQFLFEYFSETQRNKGNFPGRFSGRQFSNSRSEMNVSTLELGDSALYLCASSLGDRGPEQYFGPGTRLTVT.

This chain connects TRBV25-1 to TRBJ1-2; tentatively, D is TRBD1 (6 bases). Germline V gives CDR1 MGHDK, CDR2 SYGVNS. This CDR3 is built from 13 residues. V was pared by 5 bases and J by 8 bases, with 15 bases between. The chain's CDR3 is CASSSVRGGGYTF. As DNA, the CDR3 is TGTGCCAGCAGTTCAGTCCGGGGGGGCGGCTACACCTTC.

The V call is TRBV6-6, the J call TRBJ1-1; D call uncertain. Deletions cut 7 bases from V and 0 bases from J, with 12 bases between. CDR3 length equals 14 residues. The germline V gene has CDR1 MNHNY and CDR2 SVGAGI (reference sequence). CDR3 in DNA: TGTGCCAGCACCTCGACACCCTTGAACACTGAAGCTTTCTTT. Amino acids: CASTSTPLNTEAFF.

The V call is TRBV6-6, the J call TRBJ2-4, with D hard to call. This CDR3 comprises 15 residues. Germline values: CDR1 MNHNY, CDR2 SVGAGI (reference sequence). V gave up 0 bases and J gave up 0 bases, with 6 bases separating them. CDR3 nucleotides: TGTGCCAGCAGTTACTCTTGGGCAGCCAAAAACATTCAGTACTTC. It codes for CASSYSWAAKNIQYF.

J is TRBJ2-5 and V is TRBV20-1; the match to TRBD2 covers 7 bases. V trimming: 6 bases; J trimming: 5 bases; junction bases outside the gene matches: 3. Germline CDR1 is DFQATT and CDR2 is SNEGSKA (reference sequence). The CDR3 consists of 11 residues. For the CDR3, the DNA is TGCAGTGCCCACGGGAGGGAGACCCAGTACTTC. It codes for CSAHGRETQYF.

This rearrangement joins TRBV11-2 to TRBJ2-4; TRBD1 matches at 9 bases. The V gene end was trimmed by 0 bases and the J gene end by 8 bases; junction bases not matched to a gene: 5. The germline V gene has CDR1 SGHAT and CDR2 FQNNGV. The CDR3 runs 15 residues. The CDR3 protein is CASSLESRQGDIQYF. The CDR3 nucleotides are TGTGCCAGCAGCTTAGAATCTCGACAGGGGGACATTCAGTACTTC.